The following is a T cell receptor beta chain sequence with its context. Its antigen remains unidentified. TCRdb reanalyzed the 5' RACE reads, giving one entry per CDR3 protein sequence and no DNA. The sample table sets out around 410,000 distinct CDR3 sequences. There are 15 residues in the CDR3. Germline V gene sequence: CDR1 ENHRY, CDR2 SYGVKD. This sample was included in a study of monozygotic twins with inflammatory bowel disease. Findings and limits, study-wide: Clonotype overlap with others was lower in IBD patients than in healthy twins, a difference that was greatest with disease activity.

The sequenced material came from blood. This chain uses TRBV10-3 with TRBJ2-7; TCRdb calls TRBD2, which cannot be checked without DNA. The clonotype was recovered from a human donor with ulcerative colitis or Crohn's disease, or a healthy co-twin of an affected twin (not recorded which). CDR3 sequence: CAISGSGTSGVEQYF.